This T cell receptor beta chain was retrieved from a study of T cells in Graves' hyperthyroidism and ophthalmopathy. Many counts were recorded for this clonotype. The CDR3 totals 17 residues. The V and J ends lost 6 bases and 5 bases respectively, with 24 bases between them. There were TCR beta CDR3 regions amplified from RNA transcripts. RT-PCR in the first round (using the HTBI primer set) targeted the TCR CDR3. One entry per CDR3 protein, called by TCRdb with MiXCR from the multiplex PCR reads. The table has approximately 690,000 distinct CDR3 sequences, about 15% seen once; the top ten hold roughly an eighth.

Sequenced sample: blood. This chain connects TRBV12-3 or TRBV12-4 to TRBJ2-3; D tentatively reads TRBD1 or TRBD2 (5 bases each). This TCR was recovered from a woman in her fifties or sixties with Graves' ophthalmopathy. CDR3 protein: CASSSSGTASRRDTQYF. The CDR3 nucleotides read TGTGCCAGCAGCTCTTCCGGGACGGCCTCACGTAGAGATACGCAGTATTTT.